Following are 7 T cell receptor beta chains from one sample sequenced in a study of shared clonotypes between healthy human individuals. Only in-frame clones appear in the TCRdb table, and some are missing; sequencing was by immunoSEQ multiplex PCR. The sample has approximately 2,300,000 clones, around 90% seen once; the top ten hold 0.37%. Sequences were obtained from naive CD4+ T cells from PBMCs. The subset denotes: CD45RA+ positively selected. These receptors originate from a man aged 18 to 30 in good health. Some clones in this sample may be carry-over from other donors' samples.

This chain uses TRBV10-3 with TRBJ2-2, with TRBD1 as a possible D gene (6 bases). Germline assignment: CDR1 ENHRY and CDR2 SYGVKD. This CDR3 comprises 17 residues. Trimming cost V 1 base and J 3 bases, with 15 bases left between them. The CDR3 region is CAISEFTPKGDTGELFF. The DNA for the CDR3 is TGTGCCATCAGTGAGTTTACCCCAAAGGGGGACACCGGGGAGCTGTTTTTT.

The rearrangement uses TRBV29-1 and TRBJ2-5, with 13 bases identical to TRBD2. V shed 6 bases, J shed 2 bases, and the junction held 9 bases outside the gene matches. Per the germline V gene, CDR1 is SQVTM and CDR2 is ANQGSEA. This CDR3 has 16 residues. The CDR3 spells CSVDGLAGEGQETQYF. CDR3 nucleotides: TGCAGCGTCGACGGACTAGCGGGAGAGGGGCAAGAGACCCAGTACTTC.

The chain employs TRBV5-5 and TRBJ2-7; a weak D match, TRBD1 (6 bases). Germline V gives CDR1 SGHKS, CDR2 YYEKEE (reference sequence). V was shortened by 3 bases and J by 3 bases, with 13 bases between the two germline ends. This CDR3 is built from 14 residues. The CDR3 DNA sequence: TGTGCCAGCAGCTCCAGGGGATCCGACTACGAGCAGTACTTC. It encodes CASSSRGSDYEQYF.

The chain carries TRBV5-8 and TRBJ1-3, with a possible D match to TRBD1 (5 bases). The V and J ends lost 3 bases and 3 bases respectively, with 19 bases between them. CDR3 length equals 17 residues. Germline CDR1 SGHTS, CDR2 YDEGEE. The CDR3 loop reads CASSYGAYVVRGNTIYF. The CDR3 DNA is TGTGCCAGCAGCTACGGGGCCTACGTTGTCCGTGGAAACACCATATATTTT.

Regarding this clone: One junction end disagrees with the germline gene, perhaps due to a read error. Distinct nucleotide sequences in the sample also encode this CDR3. V is TRBV28 and J is TRBJ2-2; D is perhaps TRBD1 (6 bases). The V gene's germline CDR1 is MDHEN and CDR2 SYDVKM. The CDR3 is made up of 14 amino acids. The CDR3 here is CASSFQGSTGELFF. In nucleotides, the CDR3 is TGTGCCAGCAGTTTCCAGGGGAGCACCGGGGAACTGTTTTTT.

This chain links TRBV28 with TRBJ1-1, with D possibly being TRBD1 (5 bases). CDR1 is MDHEN, CDR2 SYDVKM, per germline. Between the trimmed V and J ends, which lost 11 bases and 3 bases, there was a span of 19 bases. The length of the CDR3 is 14 residues. This CDR3 is CALREGGADTEAFF. The CDR3 bases are TGTGCCCTTCGGGAAGGAGGGGCTGACACTGAAGCTTTCTTT.

V usage is TRBV28 and J usage is TRBJ2-7, with 8 bases lining up with TRBD2. CDR1 and CDR2 (germline): MDHEN, SYDVKM. Unmatched junction bases numbered 10, after V lost 5 bases and J lost 1 base. CDR3 length equals 16 residues. DNA of the CDR3: TGTGCCAGCAGTACCCTAGCGGGCAAGAATTCCTACGAGCAGTACTTC. It codes for CASSTLAGKNSYEQYF.